The TCR beta chain described here comes from a study of CD8+ T cells in alopecia areata. About the study: Treated patients were given 5 to 10 mg oral tofacitinib twice daily. Tofacitinib exposure lasted 6 to 18 months, followed by 6 months off drug. The study's findings and limits: Higher clonality and more expanded CD8+ clones appeared in lesional than normal scalp. Scalp samples also yield sequences from resident alphabeta T cells of normal skin.

Sequencing templates came from extracted RNA that was reverse transcribed into cDNA. Profiled with immunoSEQ multiplex PCR; TCRdb holds only in-frame clones, not every one. The sample lists 8,000 to 10,000 clones; over 50% were seen once. Individuals with alopecia areata gave both lesional scalp punch biopsies and peripheral blood for collection. Turning to this clone: The antigen is unknown.

This CDR3 is built from 14 residues. V lost 7 bases, J lost 2 bases, and 13 bases lay in between. CDR1 and CDR2 (germline): MDHEN, SYDVKM. What was sequenced was skin. The gene calls are TRBV28 and TRBJ2-3; perhaps TRBD1 as D (6 bases). The sequence derives from a human donor with alopecia areata. CDR3 in amino acids: CASTTGLLTDTQYF. The DNA of the CDR3 is TGTGCCAGCACTACAGGGCTTCTCACAGATACGCAGTATTTT.